Following are 27 T cell receptor beta chains from one sample sequenced in a study of OX40 agonist ivuxolimab in advanced cancers. The data were produced by immunoSEQ multiplex PCR, yet TCRdb's version contains in-frame clones alone and is incomplete. The table lists over 65,000 clones, 88% of them singletons. Sequencing used CD4+ or CD8+ T cells sorted from blood, obtained in a trial of the OX40 agonist ivuxolimab. Receptors were obtained from an adult with an advanced solid tumor such as melanoma, head and neck, liver or kidney cancer.

The chain employs TRBV11-3 and TRBJ2-7; D is uncertain. Per the germline V gene, CDR1 is SGHNT and CDR2 is YENEEA. The CDR3 totals 11 residues. V was clipped by 0 bases and J by 4 bases, with 1 base between them. CDR3 sequence reads: CASSLDYEQYF. The CDR3 coding sequence is TGTGCCAGCAGCTTAGATTACGAGCAGTACTTC.

The V gene is TRBV7-8, the J gene TRBJ2-1; no definite D call. The CDR3 loop spans 13 amino acids. V lost 1 base, J lost 6 bases, and 7 bases lay in between. The germline CDR1 and CDR2 sequences are SGHVS and FQNEAQ. The CDR3 is CASSLGGSNEQFF. CDR3 coding DNA: TGTGCCAGCAGCTTAGGTGGTTCCAATGAGCAGTTCTTC. Together with reference TRBV7-8 and TRBJ2-1, the CDR3 gives the full variable domain: GAGVSQSPRYKVAKRGQDVALRCDPISGHVSLFWYQQALGQGPEFLTYFQNEAQLDKSGLPSDRFFAERPEGSVSTLKIQRTQQEDSAVYLCASSLGGSNEQFFGPGTRLTVL.

V gene TRBV19 combines with J gene TRBJ2-5; 13 bases fit TRBD2. V lost 10 bases to trimming and J lost 4 bases; unmatched junction nucleotides: 12. Germline V gene lookup returns CDR1 LNHDA and CDR2 SQIVND (reference sequence). CDR3 length: 16 residues. CDR3 sequence reads: CATRRTSGSMGETQYF. CDR3 nucleotide sequence: TGTGCCACCCGCCGGACTAGCGGGAGTATGGGAGAGACCCAGTACTTC.

This clone has just a few counts. The chain is built from TRBV6-6 and TRBJ2-5; D possibly corresponds to TRBD1 (6 bases). The length of the CDR3 is 13 residues. V was trimmed by 5 bases and J by 4 bases, leaving 11 bases between them. Germline V CDR1 and CDR2: MNHNY, SVGAGI (reference sequence). DNA for the CDR3: TGTGCCAGCAGTCCGGGACATATAGAGACCCAGTACTTC. Translating gives CASSPGHIETQYF.

The V gene is TRBV7-6, the J gene TRBJ2-7; 8 bases are shared with TRBD2. The ends lost 5 bases at V and 4 bases at J; junction bases unmatched: 7. CDR3 length: 14 residues. CDR1 is SGHVS, CDR2 FNYEAQ, per germline. DNA of the CDR3: TGTGCCAGCAGCGCCGGGACTAGTTTTTACGAGCAGTACTTC. This gives the protein CASSAGTSFYEQYF.

V and J are TRBV7-9 and TRBJ2-1, with D unclear. This CDR3 region has 15 residues. Germline V gene lookup returns CDR1 SEHNR and CDR2 FQNEAQ (reference sequence). Trimming stripped 5 bases from V and 0 bases from J, with 11 bases between. CDR3 nucleotides: TGTGCCAGCAGCCTGTCTAGGCACTCCTACAATGAGCAGTTCTTC. Protein product: CASSLSRHSYNEQFF.

The chain joins TRBV6-1 to TRBJ1-1; possibly TRBD1 for D (5 bases). Deletions cut 2 bases from V and 2 bases from J, with 9 bases between. CDR1 and CDR2 (germline): MNHNS, SASEGT. This CDR3 has 14 amino acids. The CDR3 spells CASSEMTVNTEAFF. DNA for the CDR3: TGTGCCAGCAGTGAAATGACAGTTAACACTGAAGCTTTCTTT.

The rearrangement joins TRBV27 to TRBJ1-6; no clear D gene. The CDR3 covers 14 residues. Trimming cost V 9 bases and J 9 bases, with 18 bases left between them. Germline V CDR1 and CDR2: MNHEY, SMNVEV (reference sequence). CDR3 in DNA: TGTGCCAGTGCCGGGGTTTTAGGCTTTTCACCCCTCCACTTT. As protein: CASAGVLGFSPLHF.

The CDR3 spells CASSPEIAGGNEQFF. CDR3 nucleotides: TGTGCCAGCTCACCGGAAATAGCGGGAGGCAATGAGCAGTTCTTC. The chain couples TRBV18 to TRBJ2-1; 10 nucleotides match TRBD2. Germline V CDR1 and CDR2: KGHSH, LQKENI. The CDR3 length is 15 residues. After removal of 3 bases from V and 6 bases from J, the junction contained 5 bases not matched to a gene.

The V and J genes are TRBV10-3 and TRBJ2-1; possible D gene TRBD2, 5 bases. From germline, CDR1 is ENHRY and CDR2 SYGVKD. The CDR3 totals 13 residues. V dropped 8 bases and J dropped 6 bases, with 14 bases sitting between them. CDR3 amino acids: CAIGREGLNEQFF. CDR3 sequence (DNA): TGTGCCATCGGGCGAGAGGGTCTCAATGAGCAGTTCTTC.

This chain links TRBV7-2 with TRBJ2-3, with TRBD1 identical over 10 bases. Germline V gives CDR1 SGHTA, CDR2 FQGNSA. The CDR3 spans 14 residues. With V trimmed by 5 bases and J by 4 bases, 3 bases remained unmatched. CDR3 amino acids: CASSPTGGADTQYF. DNA for the CDR3: TGTGCCAGCAGCCCGACAGGGGGCGCAGATACGCAGTATTTT. Looking up the rest from reference TRBV7-2 and TRBJ2-3 gives the full variable domain: GAGVSQSPSNKVTEKGKDVELRCDPISGHTALYWYRQSLGQGLEFLIYFQGNSAPDKSGLPSDRFSAERTGGSVSTLTIQRTQQEDSAVYLCASSPTGGADTQYFGPGTRLTVL.

This clone occurred a few times. The V call is TRBV6-1, the J call TRBJ1-5; 9 bases are shared with TRBD1. CDR3 size: 15 residues. Trimming took 2 bases from V and 5 from J; bases not matched to a gene: 4. CDR1 MNHNS and CDR2 SASEGT come from the germline V gene. This CDR3 is CASSERGQGHQPQHF. Here the CDR3 DNA reads TGTGCCAGCAGTGAAAGAGGACAGGGGCATCAGCCCCAGCATTTT.

J is TRBJ2-3 and V is TRBV7-8; 9 bases fit TRBD2. V shed 1 base and J 2 bases; nucleotides not matched to a gene: 4. This CDR3 spans 16 amino acids. Germline V gene data show CDR1 as SGHVS and CDR2 as FQNEAQ. The DNA for the CDR3 is TGTGCCAGCAGCTTAGGGGCTAGCGGGATCACAGATACGCAGTATTTT. It specifies CASSLGASGITDTQYF.

The chain uses TRBV5-1 and TRBJ2-1; 7 bases fit TRBD1. V trimming: 0 bases; J trimming: 6 bases; junction bases outside the gene matches: 9. The CDR3 totals 16 residues. Per germline, CDR1 SGHRS and CDR2 YFSETQ. CDR3 in DNA: TGCGCCAGCAGCTTGGCCTTACAGGGGTTCGGCAATGAGCAGTTCTTC. Amino acid sequence: CASSLALQGFGNEQFF.

CDR3 in amino acids: CASSLLGSYGYTF. CDR3 coding DNA: TGTGCCAGCAGCTTACTCGGTTCCTATGGCTACACCTTC. This chain links TRBV13 with TRBJ1-2; D gene uncertain. V was trimmed by 2 bases and J by 4 bases, leaving 8 bases between them. This CDR3 has 13 amino acids. Germline CDR1 and CDR2: PRHDT and FYEKMQ (reference sequence).

V is TRBV29-1 and J is TRBJ2-2, with a weak D call TRBD2 (7 bases). V lost 5 bases, J lost 1 base, and 26 bases lay in between. The V gene's germline CDR1 is SQVTM and CDR2 ANQGSEA. CDR3 length equals 19 residues. CDR3 sequence reads: CSVPSAMDSRGENTGELFF. DNA of the CDR3: TGCAGCGTTCCCTCAGCGATGGACAGCCGGGGGGAGAACACCGGGGAGCTGTTTTTT.

This sequence joins TRBV5-1 and TRBJ1-1; D is perhaps TRBD1 (5 bases). Germline values: CDR1 SGHRS, CDR2 YFSETQ. The V end lost 3 bases, the J end lost 3 bases, and 12 bases lay between the germline ends. CDR3 size: 14 residues. DNA of the CDR3: TGCGCCAGCAGCTCCAGGGTTGTGGACACTGAAGCTTTCTTT. Protein product: CASSSRVVDTEAFF.

V and J are TRBV28 and TRBJ1-6; TRBD1 is a possible D gene (5 bases). The CDR3 has 14 amino acids. Germline V lookup: CDR1 MDHEN, CDR2 SYDVKM. V dropped 6 bases and J dropped 2 bases, with 8 bases sitting between them. Written as DNA, the CDR3 is TGTGCCAGCAGGGGGGGTCCCTATAATTCACCCCTCCACTTT. Its translation: CASRGGPYNSPLHF.

The genes are TRBV18 and TRBJ2-7, with D possibly matching TRBD1 (6 bases). Germline loops: CDR1 KGHSH, CDR2 LQKENI. V was trimmed by 2 bases and J by 3 bases, leaving 20 bases between them. CDR3 length: 17 residues. CDR3 nucleotides: TGTGCCAGCTCACCATCCCAAGGAGAAGGCAGGGGCTACGAGCAGTACTTC. It specifies CASSPSQGEGRGYEQYF. The entire variable domain, with the rest obtained from reference TRBV18 and TRBJ2-7, is as follows: NAGVMQNPRHLVRRRGQEARLRCSPMKGHSHVYWYRQLPEEGLKFMVYLQKENIIDESGMPKERFSAEFPKEGPSILRIQQVVRGDSAAYFCASSPSQGEGRGYEQYFGPGTRLTVT.

Regarding this clone: The sample contains more than one DNA sequence encoding this CDR3. This chain joins TRBV5-1 and TRBJ1-2, with D possibly matching TRBD1 (6 bases). This CDR3 has 15 residues. CDR1 is SGHRS and CDR2 is YFSETQ in the germline V gene. V lost 3 bases and J 8 bases, leaving 20 bases between the germline ends. The CDR3 DNA follows: TGCGCCAGCAGCTCCAAAGCCGGGGGGCCACGGGGCTACACCTTC. This gives the protein CASSSKAGGPRGYTF.

The V gene is TRBV6-1, the J gene TRBJ2-7, with 8 bases that match TRBD2. From germline, CDR1 is MNHNS and CDR2 SASEGT. The ends lost 10 bases at V and 4 bases at J; junction bases unmatched: 12. The CDR3 length is 14 residues. The CDR3 DNA reads as TGTGCCATCAGGGGAACTAGCGGAGTATACGAGCAGTACTTC. Its protein product is CAIRGTSGVYEQYF.

The CDR3, as DNA: TGTGCCAGCAGCTTCGGACTAGGAGTTGAGCAGTTCTTC. This sequence encodes CASSFGLGVEQFF. The chain links TRBV5-4 to TRBJ2-1; 7 nucleotides line up with TRBD2. The V segment lost 2 bases and the J segment 9 bases; nucleotides outside the gene matches: 5. Germline loops: CDR1 SGHNT, CDR2 YYREEE (reference sequence). The CDR3 runs 13 residues.

The CDR3 loop is CASKRGGSQETQYF. The CDR3 nucleotides read TGTGCCAGCAAACGGGGCGGATCCCAAGAGACCCAGTACTTC. The chain couples TRBV6-1 to TRBJ2-5; D may correspond to TRBD1 or TRBD2 (5 bases each). CDR3 length: 14 residues. V dropped 7 bases and J dropped 1 base, with 13 bases sitting between them. The germline CDR1 and CDR2 sequences are MNHNS and SASEGT.

The chain has TRBV6-5 and TRBJ1-1; D is undetermined. CDR3 length equals 15 residues. Germline V CDR1 and CDR2: MNHEY, SVGAGI. Trimming left V 1 base short and J 7 bases short, with 16 bases between. This CDR3 reads CASSYWQTRKGEAFF. The DNA of the CDR3 is TGTGCCAGCAGTTACTGGCAGACAAGAAAGGGTGAAGCTTTCTTT.

The rearrangement joins TRBV19 to TRBJ2-2; TRBD1 matches at 7 bases. This CDR3 is built from 13 residues. Germline-derived CDR1 and CDR2 are LNHDA and SQIVND (reference sequence). Trimming took 5 bases from V and 5 from J; bases not matched to a gene: 2. CDR3 amino acids: CASSATGTGELFF. The CDR3 DNA is TGTGCCAGTAGTGCGACAGGGACCGGGGAGCTGTTTTTT.

The chain is built from TRBV9 and TRBJ2-7, with unresolved D. The CDR3 loop spans 15 amino acids. Germline lookup yields CDR1 SGDLS and CDR2 YYNGEE. Trimming removed 0 bases at V and 0 bases at J, with 10 bases between. CDR3 in amino acids: CASSVGPESSYEQYF. The CDR3 coding sequence is TGTGCCAGCAGCGTAGGCCCAGAGAGCTCCTACGAGCAGTACTTC.

The CDR3 loop reads CATSRETGWGETQYF. DNA for the CDR3: TGTGCCACCAGCAGAGAGACAGGCTGGGGAGAGACCCAGTACTTC. The chain couples TRBV15 to TRBJ2-5; tentatively, D is TRBD1 (6 bases). V was trimmed by 0 bases and J by 4 bases, leaving 12 bases between them. The CDR3 is made up of 15 amino acids. Per germline, CDR1 LNHNV and CDR2 YYDKDF (reference sequence). The whole variable domain, filled in from reference TRBV15 and TRBJ2-5, reads DAMVIQNPRYQVTQFGKPVTLSCSQTLNHNVMYWYQQKSSQAPKLLFHYYDKDFNNEADTPDNFQSRRPNTSFCFLDIRSPGLGDTAMYLCATSRETGWGETQYFGPGTRLLVL.